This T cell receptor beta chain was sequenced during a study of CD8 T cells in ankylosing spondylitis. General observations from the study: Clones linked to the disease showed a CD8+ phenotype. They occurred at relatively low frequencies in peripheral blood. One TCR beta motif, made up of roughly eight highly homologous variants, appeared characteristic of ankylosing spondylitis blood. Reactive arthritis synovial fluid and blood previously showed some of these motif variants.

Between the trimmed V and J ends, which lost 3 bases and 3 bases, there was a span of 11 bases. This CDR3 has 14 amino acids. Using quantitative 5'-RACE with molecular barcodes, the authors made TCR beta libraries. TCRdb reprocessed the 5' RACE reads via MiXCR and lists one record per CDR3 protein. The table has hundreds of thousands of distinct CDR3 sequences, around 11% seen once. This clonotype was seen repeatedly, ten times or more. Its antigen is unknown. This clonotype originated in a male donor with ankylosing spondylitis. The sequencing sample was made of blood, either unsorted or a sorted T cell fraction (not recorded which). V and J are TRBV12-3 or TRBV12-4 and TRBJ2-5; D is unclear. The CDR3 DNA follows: TGTGCCAGCAGTTTGTGGCAGTACGAAGAGACCCAGTACTTC. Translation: CASSLWQYEETQYF.